This T cell receptor (beta chain) was identified during a study of identical twins. Trimming removed 5 bases at V and 6 bases at J, with 9 bases between. The length of the CDR3 is 12 residues. From the 5' RACE reads, TCRdb called clonotypes with MiXCR, one entry per CDR3 protein. The data show 240,000 or so distinct CDR3 sequences, approximately 7% seen once. This clonotype was observed many times. The antigen is unknown. Whole-study results and caveats: Abundant beta clonotypes from cord blood bore fewer insertions; memory repertoires lacked this pattern.

These records were also assigned to another study, of yellow fever vaccine responses in identical twins.

Sequencing was carried out using memory (CD45RO+) T cells sorted from blood. This chain joins TRBV12-3 or TRBV12-4 and TRBJ2-3; D is possibly TRBD1 (5 bases). The TCR sequence derives from a young woman in good health. The CDR3 sequence is CASSPGSDTQYF. In DNA, the CDR3 is TGTGCCAGCAGTCCAGGGTCGGATACGCAGTATTTT.